Below, one T cell receptor beta chain is given with its context. The sample originates from a study of control samples from healthy donors and cancer patients. This CDR3 region has 17 residues. V was pared by 11 bases and J by 0 bases, with 12 bases of the junction left unmatched. Germline V gene lookup returns CDR1 SEHNR and CDR2 FQNEAQ (reference sequence). Sequencing used immunoSEQ multiplex PCR; TCRdb keeps in-frame clones, though not all of them. The sample has approximately 170,000 clones, 85% to 90% seen once. Sequenced sample: blood. The clonotype originates from a woman between 50 and 59 years old in good health. The chain combines TRBV7-9 with TRBJ2-6; the match to TRBD2 covers 8 bases. For the CDR3, the DNA is TGTGCCGGCCAGGCTAGCGGGCCAAACTCTGGGGCCAACGTCCTGACTTTC. Translation: CAGQASGPNSGANVLTF.